This T cell receptor beta chain derives from a study of early stage breast cancer tumors. This clone appeared a single time. The CDR3 spans 15 residues. Trimming took 3 bases from V and 0 from J, leaving 10 bases between them. Germline V gives CDR1 SGHVS, CDR2 FQNEAQ. Only in-frame clones appear in the TCRdb table, and some are missing; sequencing was by immunoSEQ multiplex PCR. The repertoire holds fewer than 90,000 clones, with around four fifths as singletons. The chain combines TRBV7-8 with TRBJ2-3; D remains unclear. The TCR originated in a person in their sixties or seventies with breast cancer. The sequencing sample was made of blood. The CDR3 region is CASSFGLRSTDTQYF. In DNA, the CDR3 is TGTGCCAGCAGCTTCGGGCTCCGGAGCACAGATACGCAGTATTTT.